This TCR beta chain was retrieved from a study of blood T cell repertoires in COVID-19 (dated by TCRdb to 2019 to 2021). Notes on the research overall: Collaborator samples came from the United States, Italy and Spain and covered acute and convalescent phases of COVID-19. The material from the prospective study consisted of cDNA or gDNA derived from T cells, B-cell-depleted T cells, or PBMCs. Deeply sampled blood TCRbeta repertoires from subjects exposed to, actively infected with, or recovered from COVID-19 were included in the dataset. The repertoires were released in a freely available public database meant as a resource for research on the immune response to SARS-CoV-2. The samples were drawn from two sources: the first 160 participants of the ongoing ImmuneRACE study, and 1,254 subjects contributed by 6 global collaborators. Sample metadata almost always included a de-identified subject ID, COVID-19 status, age in years and sex. Where available, HLA class I and class II types were taken from metadata supplied by the sample provider and were not determined by assay-based typing.

The collaborating institutions used their own protocols to collect whole blood in K2EDTA tubes. Collaborator samples were shipped for TCRbeta analysis as frozen whole blood, isolated PBMCs, or DNA extracted from either sample type. The immunoSEQ Assay, a bias-controlled multiplex PCR, was used to amplify TCRbeta CDR3 regions from genomic DNA. The paper's data handling went like this. Within the assay, amplification of reference gene primers was used to estimate how many nucleated cells each sample contained. To quantify the absolute abundance of each unique TCRbeta CDR3 rearrangement, sequence reads were collapsed and filtered. For each sample, productive Simpson clonality was calculated by taking the square root of Simpson's diversity index across productive rearrangements. TCRdb carries this immuneACCESS record with in-frame sequences only. Its versions omit some clonotypes, under half of them owing to an unresolved V gene in the studies checked, with the rest unexplained. Clonal size and the V and J genes are those of that table, whereas D and trimming came from the DNA. The sample table records more than 200,000 clones; 88% of these occur just once. The ten largest clones take up around 1.6% of the sample.

A word on this clone: Its antigen target is currently unknown. Base qualities were left out, and no much larger clone turns up one base away.

From a lookup of the germline V gene (reference sequence), CDR1 and CDR2 are LGHDT and YNNKEL. There are 14 amino acids in the CDR3, from cysteine to phenylalanine inclusive. Only the CDR3 region is kept as DNA, spanning 42 bases read in frame from base 1. Trimming leaves V shorter by 6 bases and J shorter by 4 bases, with the junction holding 5 bases beyond the gene matches. What the work shows at the level of the full study, not this receptor alone: How much clinical and demographic metadata was included differed by source and by participant, and the metadata was provided uncurated.

The sequenced sample was peripheral blood. The chain is made from TRBV3-1 (or the pseudogene TRBV3-2) and TRBJ2-1, with TRBD2 matching 8 junction bases. The clonotype originates from a man aged 70 or older with acute or convalescent COVID-19. The CDR3 amino acid sequence is: CASSPGLGYNEQFF. The DNA is TGTGCCAGCAGTCCGGGACTAGGGTACAATGAGCAGTTCTTC.